These 5 T cell receptor beta chains originate from one sample sequenced in a study of blood T cell repertoires in COVID-19. Sequenced by immunoSEQ multiplex PCR; TCRdb stores in-frame clones only, minus some. The repertoire holds over 150,000 clones, with approximately 90% as singletons. The sequenced sample was peripheral blood. Receptors originate from a man in his fifties or sixties with COVID-19, enrolled during active disease.

This clone has a single count. The chain is built from TRBV7-2 and TRBJ2-2; D not certain. CDR1 and CDR2 from the germline V gene are SGHTA and FQGNSA. The CDR3 sequence is 13 residues long. V lost 5 bases, J lost 7 bases, and 11 bases lay in between. The CDR3 sequence is CASSPTLRGELFF. The CDR3 DNA follows: TGTGCCAGCAGCCCAACCCTGCGCGGGGAGCTGTTTTTT.

This sequence joins TRBV29-1 and TRBJ2-5; a weak D match, TRBD1 (5 bases). V lost 7 bases and J lost 0, with 15 bases in between. There are 14 residues in the CDR3. Germline V gives CDR1 SQVTM, CDR2 ANQGSEA. Here the CDR3 DNA reads TGCAGCGCCCAAGGGCGACAGAACCAAGAGACCCAGTACTTC. Its translation is CSAQGRQNQETQYF.

The CDR3 spells CASSMLGTGRRNQPQHF. The CDR3 nucleotides read TGTGCCAGTAGTATGCTCGGGACAGGGCGGCGCAATCAGCCCCAGCATTTT. The chain employs TRBV19 and TRBJ1-5, with 9 bases identical to TRBD1. Per germline, CDR1 LNHDA and CDR2 SQIVND (reference sequence). CDR3 size: 17 residues. V trimming: 3 bases; J trimming: 2 bases; junction bases outside the gene matches: 8.

The CDR3 DNA reads TGCGCCAGCACTTGGACTAGCGGGAGCCTACAGGGTACGCAGTATTTT. Translation gives CASTWTSGSLQGTQYF. This chain links TRBV10-2 with TRBJ2-3, with 13 nucleotides matching TRBD2. Germline-derived CDR1 and CDR2 are WSHSY and SAAADI. The CDR3 runs 16 residues. Germline trimming cut 7 bases from V and 8 bases from J; bases unmatched to any gene: 12.

The chain uses TRBV7-3 and TRBJ2-1, with TRBD1 identical over 10 bases. With 6 bases clipped from V and 9 bases from J, the junction kept 8 bases outside the gene matches. CDR3 length equals 14 residues. CDR1 is SGHTA and CDR2 is FQGTGA in the germline V gene. The DNA for the CDR3 is TGTGCCAGCAGTCCGGGACAGGGGACGAGTGAGCAGTTCTTC. Protein product: CASSPGQGTSEQFF.